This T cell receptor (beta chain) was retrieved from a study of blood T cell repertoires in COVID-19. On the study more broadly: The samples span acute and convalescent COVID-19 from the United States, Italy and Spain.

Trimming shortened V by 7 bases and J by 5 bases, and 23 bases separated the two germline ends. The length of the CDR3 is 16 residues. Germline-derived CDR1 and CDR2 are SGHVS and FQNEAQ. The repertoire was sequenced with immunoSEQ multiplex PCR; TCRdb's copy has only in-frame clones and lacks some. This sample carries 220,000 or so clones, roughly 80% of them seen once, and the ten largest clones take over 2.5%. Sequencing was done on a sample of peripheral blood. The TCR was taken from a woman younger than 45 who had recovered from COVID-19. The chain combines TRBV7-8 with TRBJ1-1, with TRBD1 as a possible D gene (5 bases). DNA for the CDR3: TGTGCCAGCACCCCGCTGGGGGGGGTGGTTCGGACTGAAGCTTTCTTT. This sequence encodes CASTPLGGVVRTEAFF.